This TCR beta chain comes out of a study of beta chain features in type 1 diabetes. About the research overall: Cells sorted and examined across all samples totaled 85 million to 110 million. Whole-study findings and limits: Patients with Type 1 diabetes showed moderately but significantly shorter TCRB CDR3s in all four CD4+ subsets. Still unanswered here is whether HLA type influences TCRB rearrangement.

Expressed TCRB transcripts were sequenced because the isolated RNA had all been reverse transcribed beforehand. Read counts averaged approximately 3.5 million for samples of naive, central memory and regulatory T cells. Generated by immunoSEQ multiplex PCR, the TCRdb table keeps only in-frame clones and is missing some. The sample lists over 150,000 clones, around 8.4% occurring once. The CDR3 totals 14 residues. The V end lost 4 bases, the J end lost 2 bases, and 9 bases lay between the germline ends. Per germline, CDR1 KGHSH and CDR2 LQKENI. Concerning this clone: Its antigen is undetermined.

The chain carries TRBV18 and TRBJ1-5; D unclear. The sequenced material came from central memory CD4+ T cells from blood. The clonotype comes from a young woman with type 1 diabetes. The CDR3 sequence: CASSRGQRNQPQHF. CDR3 in DNA: TGTGCCAGCTCACGTGGGCAGCGCAATCAGCCCCAGCATTTT.